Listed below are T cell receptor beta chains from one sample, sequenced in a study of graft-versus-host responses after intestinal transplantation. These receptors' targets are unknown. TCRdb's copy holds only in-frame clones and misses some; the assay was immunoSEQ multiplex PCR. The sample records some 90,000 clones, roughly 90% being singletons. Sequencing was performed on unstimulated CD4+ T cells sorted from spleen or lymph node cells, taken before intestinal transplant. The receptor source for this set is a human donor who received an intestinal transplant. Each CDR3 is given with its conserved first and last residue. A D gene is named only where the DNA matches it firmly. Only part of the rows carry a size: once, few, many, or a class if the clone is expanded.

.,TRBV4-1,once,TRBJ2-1,CASSQVSLVEYNEQFF,TGCGCCAGCAGCCAAGTGAGTCTAGTGGAGTACAATGAGCAGTTCTTC
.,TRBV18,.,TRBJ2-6,CASSPLGGTPLIVLTF,TGTGCCAGCTCACCACTAGGCGGGACTCCCCTAATAGTCCTGACTTTC
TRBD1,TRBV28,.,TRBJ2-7,CASSLRGWDRGFDEQYF,TGTGCCAGCAGTTTAAGAGGATGGGACAGGGGTTTCGACGAGCAGTACTTC
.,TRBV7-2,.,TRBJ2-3,CASSLAGLAADTQYF,TGTGCCAGCAGCTTAGCCGGGCTAGCCGCAGATACGCAGTATTTT
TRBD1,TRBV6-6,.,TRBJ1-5,CASSPTGGYQPQHF,TGTGCCAGCAGCCCGACAGGGGGCTATCAGCCCCAGCATTTT
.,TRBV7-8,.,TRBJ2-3,CASSLVSGFTDTQYF,TGTGCCAGCAGCTTAGTTTCAGGGTTCACAGATACGCAGTATTTT
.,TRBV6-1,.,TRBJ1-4,CASSFQTEGLEKLFF,TGTGCCAGCAGCTTCCAGACAGAAGGTCTAGAAAAACTGTTTTTT
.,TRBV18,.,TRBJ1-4,CASSTTNLNEKLFF,TGTGCCAGCTCAACCACAAATCTTAATGAAAAACTGTTTTTT
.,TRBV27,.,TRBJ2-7,CASSTPGQASYEQYF,TGTGCCAGCAGCACACCTGGGCAGGCCTCCTACGAGCAGTACTTC
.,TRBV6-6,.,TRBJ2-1,CAGSPLGGSPYNEQFF,TGTGCCGGCAGCCCCCTAGGAGGGAGCCCCTACAATGAGCAGTTCTTC
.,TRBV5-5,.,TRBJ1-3,CASSPQQGAAGNTIYF,TGTGCCAGCAGCCCTCAACAGGGAGCTGCTGGAAACACCATATATTTT
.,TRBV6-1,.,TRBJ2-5,CASSVSVQETQYF,TGTGCCAGCAGTGTATCAGTTCAAGAGACCCAGTACTTC
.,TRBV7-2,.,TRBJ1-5,CASSLKAGANQPQHF,TGTGCCAGCAGCTTAAAGGCAGGAGCCAATCAGCCCCAGCATTTT
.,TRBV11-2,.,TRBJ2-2,CASSPIRRWTGELFF,TGTGCCAGCAGCCCAATCAGGAGATGGACTGGGGAGCTGTTTTTT
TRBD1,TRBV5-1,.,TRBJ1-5,CASSLGGQGGNQPQHF,TGCGCCAGCAGCTTGGGCGGACAGGGAGGCAATCAGCCCCAGCATTTT
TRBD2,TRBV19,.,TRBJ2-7,CASSPSGTSANLGYEQYF,TGTGCCAGTAGCCCGAGTGGGACTAGCGCCAATTTGGGCTACGAGCAGTACTTC
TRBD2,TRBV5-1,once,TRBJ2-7,CASSLGQTGLAGTYEQYF,TGCGCCAGCAGCTTGGGACAAACGGGACTAGCGGGAACCTACGAGCAGTACTTC
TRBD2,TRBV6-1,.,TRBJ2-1,CASSDQPSGMDYEQFF,TGTGCCAGCAGTGATCAGCCTAGCGGGATGGACTATGAGCAGTTCTTC
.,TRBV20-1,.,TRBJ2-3,CSTEAQDTQYF,TGCAGTACAGAGGCGCAAGATACGCAGTATTTT
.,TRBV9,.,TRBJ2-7,CASSVGGGNEQYF,TGTGCCAGCAGCGTAGGGGGCGGGAACGAGCAGTACTTC
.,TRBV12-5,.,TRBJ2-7,CASGLDGAPYEQYF,TGTGCTAGTGGTTTGGACGGGGCCCCCTACGAGCAGTACTTC
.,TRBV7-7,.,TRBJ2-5,CASSFTSSGQETQYF,TGTGCCAGCAGCTTTACTAGTTCAGGGCAAGAGACCCAGTACTTC
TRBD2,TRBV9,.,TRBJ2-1,CASSGLAGGYNEQFF,TGTGCCAGCAGCGGACTAGCGGGAGGGTACAATGAGCAGTTCTTC
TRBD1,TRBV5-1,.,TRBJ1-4,CASSSGTGKEKLFF,TGCGCCAGCAGCTCCGGGACAGGGAAGGAAAAACTGTTTTTT
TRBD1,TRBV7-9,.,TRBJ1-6,CASRQGESPLHF,TGTGCCAGCCGACAGGGCGAATCACCCCTCCACTTT
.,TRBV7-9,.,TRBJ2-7,CASGSGYEQYF,TGTGCCAGCGGGAGTGGGTACGAGCAGTACTTC
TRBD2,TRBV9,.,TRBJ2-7,CASSVSSGTYEQYF,TGTGCCAGCAGCGTCTCTAGCGGAACCTACGAGCAGTACTTC
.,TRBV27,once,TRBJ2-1,CASSLVAGQPYNEQFF,TGTGCCAGCAGTTTAGTGGCGGGACAGCCCTACAATGAGCAGTTCTTC
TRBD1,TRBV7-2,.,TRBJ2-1,CASSSDRGRQIF,TGTGCCAGCAGCTCCGACAGGGGGCGTCAAATCTTC
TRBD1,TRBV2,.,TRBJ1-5,CASTPNRGGNQPQHF,TGTGCCAGCACCCCAAACAGGGGTGGCAATCAGCCCCAGCATTTT
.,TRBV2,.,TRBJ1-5,CASSEAAGNQPQHF,TGTGCCAGCAGTGAAGCCGCTGGGAATCAGCCCCAGCATTTT
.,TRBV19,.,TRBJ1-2,CASIMRWDGNYGYTF,TGTGCCAGTATAATGAGATGGGATGGTAACTATGGCTACACCTTC
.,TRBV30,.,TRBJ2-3,CASSGRWGTDTQYF,TGTGCCAGCTCCGGGCGGTGGGGCACAGATACGCAGTATTTT
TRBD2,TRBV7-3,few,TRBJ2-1,CASSLTGAGVKFF,TGTGCCAGCAGCTTAACAGGGGCGGGAGTGAAGTTCTTC
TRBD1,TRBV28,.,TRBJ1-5,CASSLGRTGDISNQPQHF,TGTGCCAGCAGTTTAGGGAGGACAGGGGATATTAGCAATCAGCCCCAGCATTTT
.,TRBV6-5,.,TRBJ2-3,CASSYRGSTDTQYF,TGTGCCAGCAGTTACAGGGGAAGCACAGATACGCAGTATTTT
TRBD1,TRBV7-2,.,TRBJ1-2,CASSRGDRGQPYGYTF,TGTGCCAGCAGCCGAGGCGACAGGGGGCAACCCTATGGCTACACCTTC
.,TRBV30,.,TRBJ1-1,CAWSPRAGPSTEAFF,TGTGCCTGGAGTCCCCGGGCCGGGCCTAGCACTGAAGCTTTCTTC
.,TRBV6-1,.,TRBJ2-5,CASSEAQITPQETQYF,TGTGCCAGCAGTGAAGCGCAGATCACACCCCAAGAGACCCAGTACTTC
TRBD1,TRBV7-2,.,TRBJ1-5,CASSPAGTGRQPQHF,TGTGCCAGCAGCCCGGCCGGGACAGGGAGGCAGCCCCAGCATTTT
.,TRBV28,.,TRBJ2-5,CASSGGETQYF,TGTGCCAGCAGTGGAGGCGAGACCCAGTACTTC
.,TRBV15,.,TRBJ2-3,CATSREGRVTDTQYF,TGTGCCACCAGCAGAGAGGGCAGGGTAACAGATACGCAGTATTTT
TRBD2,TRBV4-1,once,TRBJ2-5,CASSSQYRAGAGETQYF,TGCGCCAGCAGCTCCCAATACCGAGCGGGAGCGGGGGAGACCCAGTACTTC
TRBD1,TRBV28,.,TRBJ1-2,CASSLGTAYNYGYTF,TGTGCCAGCAGTTTAGGGACAGCATATAACTATGGCTACACCTTC
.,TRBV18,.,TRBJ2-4,CASSLFRDLDIQYF,TGTGCCAGCTCACTCTTCCGGGACTTAGACATTCAGTACTTC
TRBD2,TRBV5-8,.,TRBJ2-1,CASSSLGREPQNEQFF,TGTGCCAGCAGCTCTCTGGGGCGGGAGCCACAGAATGAGCAGTTCTTC
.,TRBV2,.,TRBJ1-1,CASSEIPPVMNTEAFF,TGTGCCAGCAGTGAAATCCCTCCGGTCATGAACACTGAAGCTTTCTTT
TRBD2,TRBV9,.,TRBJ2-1,CASSVVPSGANNEQFF,TGTGCCAGCAGCGTAGTGCCTAGCGGGGCAAACAATGAGCAGTTCTTC